What follows is one TCR beta chain and its context. Its antigen is unidentified. Germline lookup yields CDR1 SGHNT and CDR2 YENEEA. The CDR3 covers 15 residues. V shed 1 base and J shed 0 bases, with 10 bases lying between them. These data come from a study of OX40 agonist ivuxolimab in advanced cancers. Study-level background: Ivuxolimab, an agonist antibody against OX40 (CD134), was given to patients. Ivuxolimab doses were 0.01, 0.1, 0.3, 1.5, 3 or 10 mg/kg every 2 weeks.

TCRdb's table, derived via immunoSEQ multiplex PCR, lists solely in-frame clones and lacks some. Here the sample spans about 58,000 clones, 65% to 85% being singletons. Study conclusions and caveats: Clonal expansion in partial responders at 0.1-3.0 mg/kg ranked among the lowest.

The source was CD4+ or CD8+ T cells sorted from blood, collected in a trial of the OX40 agonist ivuxolimab. The source is an adult with an advanced solid tumor such as melanoma, head and neck, liver or kidney cancer. V gene TRBV11-3 combines with J gene TRBJ2-7; D unresolved. CDR3 in DNA: TGTGCCAGCAGCTTAGGCGGCAGCAGCTCCTACGAGCAGTACTTC. It is translated as CASSLGGSSSYEQYF. Full variable domain (rest looked up from reference TRBV11-3 and TRBJ2-7): EAGVVQSPRYKIIEKKQPVAFWCNPISGHNTLYWYLQNLGQGPELLIRYENEEAVDDSQLPKDRFSAERLKGVDSTLKIQPAELGDSAVYLCASSLGGSSSYEQYFGPGTRLTVT.